This TCR beta chain was identified in a study of radiation and T cells in renal cell carcinoma. Whole-study results and caveats: Top tumor clonotypes rose in blood 2 weeks post-radiation, then contracted.

The time point denotes: baseline pretreatment blood. Treatment here: 15 Gy SBRT to primary tumor, nephrectomy 4 weeks later. Germline V gene sequence: CDR1 ENHRY, CDR2 SYGVKD. V lost 5 bases, J lost 7 bases, and 6 bases lay in between. The CDR3 loop spans 11 amino acids. TCRdb's copy holds only in-frame clones and misses some; the assay was immunoSEQ multiplex PCR. Counted here are roughly 120,000 clones, around 83% occurring once; the ten biggest clones make up about 3%. This clone was observed once. Antigen unknown. Sequencing was performed on blood, taken from a patient whose treatment included radiotherapy and nephrectomy. The J gene is TRBJ2-1, the V gene TRBV10-3, with TRBD1 as a possible D gene (5 bases). The origin of this receptor is a woman aged 55-69 years with renal cell carcinoma. The chain's CDR3 is CAISRGNEQFF. The DNA for the CDR3 is TGTGCCATCAGTAGGGGTAATGAGCAGTTCTTC.